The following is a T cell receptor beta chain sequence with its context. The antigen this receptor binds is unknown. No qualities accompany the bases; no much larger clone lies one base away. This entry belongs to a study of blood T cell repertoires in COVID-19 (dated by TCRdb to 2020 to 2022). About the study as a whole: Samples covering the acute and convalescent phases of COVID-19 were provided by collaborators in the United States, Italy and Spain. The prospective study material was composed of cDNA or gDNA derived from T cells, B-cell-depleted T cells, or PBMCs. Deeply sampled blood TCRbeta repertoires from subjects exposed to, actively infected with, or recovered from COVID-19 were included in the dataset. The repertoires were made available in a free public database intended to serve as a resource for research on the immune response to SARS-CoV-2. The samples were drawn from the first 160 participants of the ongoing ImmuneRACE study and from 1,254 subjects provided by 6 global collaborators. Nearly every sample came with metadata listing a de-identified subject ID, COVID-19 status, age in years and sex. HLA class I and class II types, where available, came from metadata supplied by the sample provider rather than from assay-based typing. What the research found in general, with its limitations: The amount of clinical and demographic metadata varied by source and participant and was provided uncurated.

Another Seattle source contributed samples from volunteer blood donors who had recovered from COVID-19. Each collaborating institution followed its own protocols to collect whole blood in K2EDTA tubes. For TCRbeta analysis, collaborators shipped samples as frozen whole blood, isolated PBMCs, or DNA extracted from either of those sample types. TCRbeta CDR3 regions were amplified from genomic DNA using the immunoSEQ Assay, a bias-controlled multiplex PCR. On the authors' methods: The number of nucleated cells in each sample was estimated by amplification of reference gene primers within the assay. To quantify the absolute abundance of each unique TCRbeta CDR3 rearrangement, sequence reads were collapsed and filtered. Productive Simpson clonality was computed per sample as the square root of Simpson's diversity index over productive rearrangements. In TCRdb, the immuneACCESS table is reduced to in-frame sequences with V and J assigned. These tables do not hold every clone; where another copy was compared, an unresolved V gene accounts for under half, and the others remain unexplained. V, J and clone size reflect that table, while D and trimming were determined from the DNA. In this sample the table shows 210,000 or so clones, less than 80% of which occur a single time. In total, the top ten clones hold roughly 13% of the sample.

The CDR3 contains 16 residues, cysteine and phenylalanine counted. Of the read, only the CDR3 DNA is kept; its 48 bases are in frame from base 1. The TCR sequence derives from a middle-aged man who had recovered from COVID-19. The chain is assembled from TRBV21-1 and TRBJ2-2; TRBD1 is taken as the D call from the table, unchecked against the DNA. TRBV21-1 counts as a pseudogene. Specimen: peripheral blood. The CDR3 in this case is CARGQGGIHCTGELFF. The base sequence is TGTGCCAGAGGACAGGGGGGTATCCACTGCACCGGGGAGCTGTTTTTT.